One sample yielded the 16 T cell receptor beta chains listed below, sequenced in a study of shared clonotypes between healthy human individuals. Only in-frame clones appear in the TCRdb table, and some are missing; sequencing was by immunoSEQ multiplex PCR. Altogether about 1,800,000 clones are present, less than 95% being singletons, with the ten largest covering more than 0.95%. CD8 cells classed as naive were CD45RO-negative and positively selected for CCR7, excluding terminally differentiated effector memory CD45RA+ cells. Sequenced: naive CD8+ T cells sorted from blood. The receptors come from a young man in good health.

The V call is TRBV27, the J call TRBJ1-2; TRBD1 agrees at 9 bases. V trimming: 5 bases; J trimming: 4 bases; junction bases outside the gene matches: 5. The CDR3 is 14 amino acids. The germline V gene encodes CDR1 MNHEY and CDR2 SMNVEV (reference sequence). CDR3 protein: CASSPQDRGYGYTF. CDR3 nucleotide sequence: TGTGCCAGCAGTCCTCAGGACAGGGGCTATGGCTACACCTTC.

This chain joins TRBV5-1 and TRBJ2-1; a weak D match, TRBD1 (5 bases). The CDR3 covers 15 residues. Germline-derived CDR1 and CDR2 are SGHRS and YFSETQ. Trimming removed 1 base at V and 0 bases at J, with 8 bases between. The CDR3 DNA reads as TGCGCCAGCAGCTTGTCAAGGGGCTCCTACAATGAGCAGTTCTTC. This codes for CASSLSRGSYNEQFF.

Points on this clone: The same CDR3 arises from other DNA sequences in this sample as well. V gene TRBV13 combines with J gene TRBJ2-3, with D unclear. Germline assignment: CDR1 PRHDT and CDR2 FYEKMQ (reference sequence). There are 13 residues in the CDR3. Trimming left V 0 bases short and J 2 bases short, with 3 bases between. The CDR3 loop is CASSLGPTDTQYF. The CDR3 nucleotides are TGTGCCAGCAGCTTAGGCCCCACAGATACGCAGTATTTT.

This clone appeared a single time. V and J are TRBV9 and TRBJ2-5; 10 bases are a match to TRBD1. The germline gives CDR1 SGDLS, CDR2 YYNGEE. This CDR3 contains 15 residues. Trimming removed 4 bases from V and 2 bases from J; junction bases left unmatched: 5. This chain's CDR3 is CASSPGQGRQETQYF. The CDR3 DNA is TGTGCCAGCAGCCCGGGACAGGGGAGGCAAGAGACCCAGTACTTC.

The V gene is TRBV29-1, the J gene TRBJ2-2; 7 bases line up with TRBD1. The CDR3 contains 14 residues. Germline V gives CDR1 SQVTM, CDR2 ANQGSEA. V gave up 6 bases and J gave up 4 bases; unmatched junction bases: 8. CDR3 amino acids: CSVLPGQSTGELFF. The CDR3 DNA is TGCAGCGTCCTTCCGGGACAGAGCACCGGGGAGCTGTTTTTT.

V is TRBV4-1 and J is TRBJ1-1, with 7 positions matching TRBD1. Germline lookup yields CDR1 MGHRA and CDR2 YSYEKL. The CDR3 loop spans 15 amino acids. V lost 2 bases, J lost 4 bases, and 7 bases stayed unmatched. Here the CDR3 reads CASSQRGLLGTEAFF. The CDR3 DNA reads TGCGCCAGCAGCCAAAGGGGGCTTTTGGGCACTGAAGCTTTCTTT.

With respect to this clone: A read error may be the cause here, since a much bigger clone is one base away. The chain has TRBV7-8 and TRBJ1-2, with D perhaps matching TRBD1 (6 bases). V gave up 5 bases and J gave up 4 bases, with 8 bases separating them. Germline values: CDR1 SGHVS, CDR2 FQNEAQ. This CDR3 region has 12 residues. CDR3 DNA: TGTGCCAGCAGCCAGGACAGCTATGGCTACACCTTC. It is translated as CASSQDSYGYTF.

Details on this clone: Within the sample, other DNA sequences also encode this same CDR3. CDR3 sequence reads: CASSLGLAGVYEQYF. The CDR3 bases are TGTGCCAGCAGCTTAGGACTAGCGGGAGTGTACGAGCAGTACTTC. The chain joins TRBV7-2 to TRBJ2-7, with 12 bases lining up with TRBD2. The germline gives CDR1 SGHTA, CDR2 FQGNSA. This CDR3 contains 15 residues. V lost 1 base, J lost 4 bases, and 2 bases stayed unmatched.

The CDR3 bases are TGTGCCAGCAGCTTGGCCGTGGCGGGGGACACCGGGGAGCTGTTTTTT. Its protein is CASSLAVAGDTGELFF. The chain combines TRBV5-6 with TRBJ2-2; TRBD2 matches 7 bases. V lost 0 bases and J lost 3; bases outside the gene matches: 5. The CDR3 extends over 16 amino acids. Germline CDR1 and CDR2: SGHDT and YYEEEE.

This clone has a handful of counts. This sequence joins TRBV30 and TRBJ1-1; D unclear. CDR3 length: 13 amino acids. CDR1 and CDR2 from the germline V gene are GTSNPN and SVGIG (reference sequence). The V end was cut by 0 bases, the J end by 3 bases, with 8 bases between. CDR3 DNA sequence: TGTGCCTGGAGTGTAGTCTTGCACACTGAAGCTTTCTTT. Translation gives CAWSVVLHTEAFF. The variable domain in full, completed from reference TRBV30 and TRBJ1-1, reads SQTIHQWPATLVQPVGSPLSLECTVEGTSNPNLYWYRQAAGRGLQLLFYSVGIGQISSEVPQNLSASRPQDRQFILSSKKLLLSDSGFYLCAWSVVLHTEAFFGQGTRLTVV.

The chain recombines TRBV7-9 with TRBJ2-3; 13 positions match TRBD2. Germline V CDR1 and CDR2: SEHNR, FQNEAQ (reference sequence). The V and J ends lost 1 base and 6 bases, in that order; junction bases with no gene match: 7. The CDR3 consists of 17 residues. CDR3 region: CASSLGGTSGDRDTQYF. The DNA for the CDR3 is TGTGCCAGCAGCTTAGGAGGGACTAGCGGGGACAGGGATACGCAGTATTTT.

DNA of the CDR3: TGTGCCAGCAGGCGGGACGTAGCCTACGAGCAGTACTTC. It codes for CASRRDVAYEQYF. The chain couples TRBV6-5 to TRBJ2-7; D possibly corresponds to TRBD2 (6 bases). The CDR3 is made up of 13 amino acids. Germline CDR1 is MNHEY and CDR2 is SVGAGI. V was clipped by 6 bases and J by 2 bases, with 11 bases between them.

This chain joins TRBV2 and TRBJ2-1, with a tentative D call TRBD2 (5 bases). The germline V gene has CDR1 SNHLY and CDR2 FYNNEI. The CDR3 length is 13 residues. Trimming shortened V by 8 bases and J by 8 bases, and 16 bases separated the two germline ends. The CDR3 nucleotides are TGTGCCAGCGTTTTGAGGGTTGGCGATGAGCAGTTCTTC. Its protein is CASVLRVGDEQFF.

About this clone itself: This sample also contains other DNA sequences that code for the same CDR3. The chain joins TRBV27 to TRBJ1-5; D gene uncertain. Germline V gene sequence: CDR1 MNHEY, CDR2 SMNVEV (reference sequence). Trimming removed 0 bases at V and 0 bases at J, with 6 bases between. This CDR3 has 15 amino acids. The CDR3 DNA is TGTGCCAGCAGTTTATCCCCCAATAGCAATCAGCCCCAGCATTTT. Translation gives CASSLSPNSNQPQHF.

With respect to this clone: A much larger clone differs by one base, so this may be a read error. The gene calls are TRBV11-2 and TRBJ2-7; D uncertain. There are 13 residues in the CDR3. V was pared by 1 base and J by 3 bases, with 7 bases between. The V gene's germline CDR1 is SGHAT and CDR2 FQNNGV. For the CDR3, the DNA is TGTGCCAGCAGCTTAGCCCCAAACTACGAGCAGTACTTC. It encodes CASSLAPNYEQYF.

V and J are TRBV19 and TRBJ2-3; possible D gene TRBD1, 6 bases. In germline, CDR1 is LNHDA, CDR2 SQIVND (reference sequence). CDR3 length equals 13 residues. V was clipped by 6 bases and J by 6 bases, with 13 bases between them. CDR3 residues: CASRVGHTDTQYF. The CDR3 DNA reads TGTGCCAGTAGGGTGGGACACACCGATACGCAGTATTTT.